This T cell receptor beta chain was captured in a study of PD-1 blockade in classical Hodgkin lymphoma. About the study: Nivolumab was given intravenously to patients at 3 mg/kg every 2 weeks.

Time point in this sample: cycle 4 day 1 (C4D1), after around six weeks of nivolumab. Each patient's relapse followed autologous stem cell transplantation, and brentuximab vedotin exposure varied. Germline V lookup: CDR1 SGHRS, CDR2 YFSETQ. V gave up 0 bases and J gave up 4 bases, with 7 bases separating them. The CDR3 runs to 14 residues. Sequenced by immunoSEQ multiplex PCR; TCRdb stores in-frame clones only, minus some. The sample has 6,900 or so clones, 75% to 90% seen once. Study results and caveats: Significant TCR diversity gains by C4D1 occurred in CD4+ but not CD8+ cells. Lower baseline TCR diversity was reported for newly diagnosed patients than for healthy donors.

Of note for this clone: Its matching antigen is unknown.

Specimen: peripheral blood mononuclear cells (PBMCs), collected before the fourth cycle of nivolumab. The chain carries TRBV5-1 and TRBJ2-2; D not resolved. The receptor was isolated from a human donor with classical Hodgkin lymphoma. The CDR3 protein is CASSLVVGTGELFF. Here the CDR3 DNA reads TGCGCCAGCAGCTTGGTTGTCGGCACCGGGGAGCTGTTTTTT.